This TCR beta chain was sequenced during a study of Ad26.COV2.S vaccination and SARS-CoV-2 variants. Produced via immunoSEQ multiplex PCR; TCRdb's table is partial and in-frame only. Here the sample spans about 350,000 clones, 85% being singletons. The CDR3 is made up of 15 amino acids. Trimming stripped 3 bases from V and 3 bases from J, with 15 bases between. In germline, CDR1 is LGHDT, CDR2 YNNKEL (reference sequence). The treatment is: around 19 received Ad26.COV2.S at low or high dose, single or two shots; about 5 received placebo; per-sample allocation not given. The investigators took samples on day 63 after the first vaccine or placebo injection. Wuhan-strain spike was delivered by a replication-incompetent Ad26 vector.

This clonotype was sampled from a person between 18 and 60 years old who received the Ad26.COV2.S COVID-19 vaccine or a placebo. The sequences come from peripheral blood, collected in a trial of Ad26.COV2.S vaccine versus placebo. This rearrangement joins TRBV3-1 (or the pseudogene TRBV3-2) to TRBJ2-7; possible D gene TRBD1, 6 bases. DNA of the CDR3: TGTGCCAGCAGCCACCACGGGACACAGAACTACGAGCAGTACTTC. Protein product: CASSHHGTQNYEQYF.